This TCR beta chain is from a study of prognosis after radiotherapy for stage I lung cancer. Whole-study context: Stage I lung tumors that were newly diagnosed and primary were found in around 13 patients, while a handful of patients had oligometastatic NSCLC after surgical resection of the primary tumor. About seven patients presented with squamous cell carcinoma, approximately eleven with adenocarcinoma. Overall study findings and caveats: Patients developing distant metastases showed lower Shannon entropy after stereotactic body radiation therapy.

This clonotype was observed a few times. Its antigen is not known. This CDR3 region has 15 residues. Germline V CDR1 and CDR2: LGHDT, YNNKEL (reference sequence). The V gene lost 0 bases and the J gene lost 2 bases, with 10 bases spanning the gap. CT and PET/CT found no node involvement in any patient, and none had received chemotherapy or radiotherapy before or had other malignancies. CDR3 of TCR beta was amplified from genomic DNA via a two-round multiplex PCR. First-round PCR amplification was performed with primers specific to each TRBV and TRBJ gene. MiXCR, run by TCRdb on the multiplex PCR reads, gives a single entry per CDR3 protein. The table records some 27,000 distinct CDR3 sequences, just over 40% of them present only once.

This TCR was sampled from a donor aged 50 or older with non-small cell lung cancer. V usage is TRBV3-1 and J usage is TRBJ1-1; a weak D match, TRBD1 (6 bases). The specimen comprised PBMCs, sampled before or after stereotactic body radiation therapy (not recorded which). CDR3 sequence reads: CASSQEGHVNTEAFF. DNA of the CDR3: TGTGCCAGCAGCCAAGAGGGACACGTTAACACTGAAGCTTTCTTT.